This TCR beta chain was sequenced in a study of blood T cell repertoires in COVID-19. Study-wide background: COVID-19 samples from acute and convalescent phases originated in the United States, Italy and Spain. In each case, the material was cDNA or gDNA derived from T cells, B-cell-depleted T cells, or PBMCs.

Authors' data handling: How many nucleated cells were present was estimated from reference gene primer amplification. Method: immunoSEQ multiplex PCR; TCRdb's copy keeps in-frame clones and lacks some. V, J and clone size were drawn from that table, and D and trimming were deduced from the DNA. The repertoire holds under 250,000 clones, approximately 88% seen once, with around 6.5% in the top ten. V shed 1 base, J shed 10 bases, and the junction held 6 bases outside the gene matches. Germline values: CDR1 SGHRS, CDR2 YFSETQ. The CDR3 consists of 14 residues. This sequence originates from a man in his 60s who had recovered from COVID-19. The chain links TRBV5-1 to TRBJ2-1; TRBD2 agrees at 9 bases. The sample taken for sequencing was peripheral blood. The CDR3 sequence: CASSLLIGTSEQFF. In nucleotides, the CDR3 is TGCGCCAGCAGCTTGCTCATAGGGACTAGCGAGCAGTTCTTC.